The T cell receptor beta chain described here comes from a study of T cell changes during pregnancy in multiple sclerosis. Germline CDR1 is MNHEY and CDR2 is SMNVEV (reference sequence). This CDR3 contains 16 residues. J lost 4 bases, V lost 2 bases, and 8 bases had no gene match. Only in-frame clones appear in the TCRdb table, and some are missing; sequencing was by immunoSEQ multiplex PCR. The sample lists roughly 100,000 clones; 90% to 95% were seen once. This TCR was sampled from a female donor with multiple sclerosis, enrolled in a pregnancy study. The sequences come from peripheral blood, collected after pregnancy. The chain couples TRBV27 to TRBJ2-3; the match to TRBD2 covers 8 bases. CDR3 sequence reads: CASSLAAGEVSDTQYF. The DNA for the CDR3 is TGTGCCAGCAGTTTAGCAGCGGGGGAAGTCTCAGATACGCAGTATTTT.